Following are 10 T cell receptor beta chains from one sample sequenced in a study of identical twins. TCRdb re-derived calls from the 5' RACE reads in MiXCR, one entry per CDR3 protein. Of 650,000 to 800,000 distinct CDR3 sequences in the sample, about 9.4% were seen once. In addition, the sample was reused for a study of yellow fever vaccine responses in identical twins.

Specimen: PBMCs. Every receptor here comes from a woman between 18 and 29 years old in good health.

This clonotype was recorded a few times. The V gene is TRBV27, the J gene TRBJ2-1; no clear D gene. This CDR3 comprises 11 residues. Germline V lookup: CDR1 MNHEY, CDR2 SMNVEV (reference sequence). Deletions cut 5 bases from V and 9 bases from J, with 8 bases between. The CDR3 nucleotides read TGTGCCAGCAGTCATAGCAGTGAGCAGTTCTTC. Its protein is CASSHSSEQFF.

This clonotype occurred many times. The chain combines TRBV11-2 with TRBJ1-1, with D hard to call. There are 14 residues in the CDR3. V was pared by 0 bases and J by 6 bases, with 11 bases between. Germline V gene sequence: CDR1 SGHAT, CDR2 FQNNGV. Here the CDR3 reads CASSLDQVGAEAFF. The CDR3 DNA reads as TGTGCCAGCAGCTTAGATCAGGTTGGTGCTGAAGCTTTCTTT.

This clonotype was counted many times. The chain combines TRBV5-1 with TRBJ2-1, with 8 bases matching TRBD2. CDR3 length: 16 residues. Germline loops: CDR1 SGHRS, CDR2 YFSETQ. The V segment lost 4 bases and the J segment 0 bases; nucleotides outside the gene matches: 6. CDR3 DNA sequence: TGCGCCAGCAGCCCGAGAGCGGGAGTCTCCTACAATGAGCAGTTCTTC. Translation: CASSPRAGVSYNEQFF.

This clonotype has ten or more counts. This chain uses TRBV12-3 or TRBV12-4 with TRBJ2-7; the D call may be TRBD1 or TRBD2 (6 bases each). Between the trimmed V and J ends, which lost 5 bases and 6 bases, there was a span of 17 bases. CDR3 length equals 14 residues. This CDR3 is CASSTGDTVGEQYF. CDR3 nucleotides: TGTGCCAGCAGTACGGGGGACACTGTGGGCGAGCAGTACTTC.

This CDR3 reads CASSLSGSDTEAFF. The CDR3 DNA sequence: TGCGCCAGCAGCTTGTCAGGCAGCGACACTGAAGCTTTCTTT. J is TRBJ1-1 and V is TRBV5-1; D is undetermined. The CDR3 loop spans 14 amino acids. V lost 1 base, J lost 3 bases, and 10 bases lay in between. CDR1 SGHRS and CDR2 YFSETQ come from the germline V gene.

This chain connects TRBV11-2 to TRBJ2-7, with D uncertain. CDR1 is SGHAT and CDR2 is FQNNGV in the germline V gene. The CDR3 consists of 13 residues. V was cut by 0 bases and J by 5 bases, with 8 bases left in between. In DNA form, the CDR3 reads TGTGCCAGCAGCTTAGAGCTGTCGGACGAGCAGTACTTC. As protein: CASSLELSDEQYF.

This clonotype was observed a handful of times. This chain connects TRBV5-1 to TRBJ2-5; 10 bases fit TRBD2. Germline V lookup: CDR1 SGHRS, CDR2 YFSETQ. Trimming removed 3 bases from V and 3 bases from J; junction bases left unmatched: 8. CDR3 length: 16 residues. The CDR3 loop is CASSYLAGEGEETQYF. In nucleotides, the CDR3 is TGCGCCAGCAGCTACCTAGCGGGGGAAGGGGAAGAGACCCAGTACTTC.

This chain links TRBV20-1 with TRBJ1-4; D possibly corresponds to TRBD1 (6 bases). Per germline, CDR1 DFQATT and CDR2 SNEGSKA (reference sequence). CDR3 size: 17 residues. V lost 3 bases and J 6 bases, leaving 23 bases between the germline ends. CDR3 DNA: TGCAGTGCTAGTTTTGAGGGGAGGGCAGGGGTGGATGAAAAACTGTTTTTT. The encoded protein is CSASFEGRAGVDEKLFF.

This clonotype showed up just a few times. The chain carries TRBV4-3 and TRBJ2-1, with TRBD2 as a possible D gene (5 bases). The CDR3 loop spans 14 amino acids. The V gene's germline CDR1 is LGHNA and CDR2 YSLEER. Trimming shortened V by 1 base and J by 7 bases, and 11 bases separated the two germline ends. The CDR3 DNA is TGCGCCAGCAGCCAAGTTAGACTATCAAATGAGCAGTTCTTC. Its translation: CASSQVRLSNEQFF.

This clonotype occurred a few times. The rearrangement links TRBV27 to TRBJ2-5; 14 bases line up with TRBD2. Per the germline V gene, CDR1 is MNHEY and CDR2 is SMNVEV (reference sequence). V lost 10 bases to trimming and J lost 4 bases; unmatched junction nucleotides: 17. The CDR3 is made up of 18 amino acids. The CDR3 region has the DNA TGTGCCACCAGGGGGACTAGCGGGAGTTTGTGGGGTGGAGAGACCCAGTACTTC. Translated, it gives CATRGTSGSLWGGETQYF.